The rows below give T cell receptor beta chains drawn from one sample of a study of T cell changes during pregnancy in multiple sclerosis. Profiling relied on immunoSEQ multiplex PCR, and the TCRdb table lists in-frame clones only, not all of them. In the table there are about 61,000 clones, about 87% of which are singletons. This material consisted of peripheral blood, taken in the first trimester of pregnancy. The receptors were gathered from a female donor in good health, enrolled as a control in a pregnancy study. Each CDR3 is given with its conserved first and last residue. D genes are given only for firm matches. The size entry is marked missing in some rows and otherwise reads once, few, many or a size class.

v_call	clone_size	d_call	j_call	cdr3_length	cdr3_aa	cdr3_nt
TRBV7-9	few	TRBD1	TRBJ1-4	14	CASSLGQGDEKLFF	TGTGCCAGCAGCTTAGGACAGGGTGATGAAAAACTGTTTTTT
TRBV4-3	.	.	TRBJ2-7	15	CASSPGGKTAYEQYF	TGCGCCAGCAGCCCCGGAGGGAAGACCGCCTACGAGCAGTACTTC
TRBV4-2	.	.	TRBJ2-1	17	CASSLHRGARSYNEQFF	TGTGCCAGCAGCCTCCACCGGGGGGCACGCTCCTACAATGAGCAGTTCTTC
TRBV6-1	.	TRBD1	TRBJ1-1	15	CASSARTGENTEAFF	TGTGCCAGCAGTGCCAGGACAGGAGAGAACACTGAAGCTTTCTTT
TRBV7-6	.	.	TRBJ2-2	17	CASSPTGTPANTGELFF	TGTGCCAGCAGCCCCACCGGGACACCTGCGAACACCGGGGAGCTGTTTTTT
TRBV5-1	.	.	TRBJ1-4	14	CASKEAATNEKLFF	TGCGCCAGCAAAGAGGCTGCAACTAATGAAAAACTGTTTTTT
TRBV30	.	.	TRBJ1-5	14	CAWRGSGRNQPQHF	TGTGCCTGGAGGGGTTCCGGGAGGAATCAGCCCCAGCATTTT
TRBV4-1	.	.	TRBJ1-2	17	CASSQDRVGLPNYGYTF	TGCGCCAGCAGCCAAGATCGGGTAGGACTTCCTAACTATGGCTACACCTTC
TRBV7-6	.	.	TRBJ2-2	12	CASSPGTGELFF	TGTGCCAGCAGCCCAGGGACCGGGGAGCTGTTTTTT
TRBV7-6	.	TRBD1	TRBJ1-2	12	CASGDRAYGYTF	TGTGCCAGCGGCGACAGGGCCTATGGCTACACCTTC
TRBV27	.	.	TRBJ1-5	13	CASSIDLRQPQHF	TGTGCCAGCAGTATTGATCTGAGGCAGCCCCAGCATTTT
TRBV30	.	TRBD1	TRBJ2-1	18	CAWSAEGQGNARYNEQFF	TGTGCCTGGAGTGCTGAGGGACAGGGTAACGCAAGGTACAATGAGCAGTTCTTC
TRBV19	.	.	TRBJ2-7	12	CASSTHDSGARF	TGTGCCAGTAGTACCCATGACTCGGGTGCCCGCTTC
TRBV7-9	.	.	TRBJ1-2	12	CASSLQDYGYTF	TGTGCCAGCAGCTTACAGGACTATGGCTACACCTTC
TRBV9	.	.	TRBJ2-2	14	CASSFTDDAGELFF	TGTGCCAGCAGCTTCACTGATGATGCCGGGGAGCTGTTTTTT
TRBV11-3	.	.	TRBJ2-3	12	CASSYGGGTQYF	TGTGCCAGCAGCTACGGTGGTGGTACGCAGTATTTT
TRBV9	few	.	TRBJ1-1	15	CASSRGGGWNTEAFF	TGTGCCAGCAGCAGGGGGGGAGGGTGGAACACTGAAGCTTTCTTT
TRBV7-8	.	TRBD2	TRBJ2-7	16	CASSLEGRTSRHEQYF	TGTGCCAGCAGCTTAGAAGGTCGGACTAGCCGCCACGAGCAGTACTTC
TRBV19	once	TRBD2	TRBJ2-1	13	CASGIAGINEQFF	TGTGCCAGTGGGATAGCGGGGATCAATGAGCAGTTCTTC
TRBV7-9	.	.	TRBJ2-7	13	CASSLGGGYEQYF	TGTGCCAGCAGCTTAGGAGGGGGCTACGAGCAGTACTTC
TRBV7-3	.	.	TRBJ1-1	13	CASSLQETAEAFF	TGTGCCAGCAGCTTACAGGAAACGGCTGAAGCTTTCTTT
TRBV30	.	.	TRBJ1-1	14	CAWSMTGVGTEAFF	TGTGCCTGGAGTATGACCGGGGTAGGTACTGAAGCTTTCTTT
TRBV13	.	.	TRBJ1-4	12	CASTLNGEKLFF	TGTGCCAGCACTCTTAACGGTGAAAAACTGTTTTTT
TRBV30	.	TRBD1	TRBJ1-2	15	CAWSLDRVGGYGYTF	TGTGCCTGGAGCTTAGACAGGGTTGGTGGCTATGGCTACACCTTC
TRBV19	.	.	TRBJ2-7	16	CASSIRETGFSYEQYF	TGTGCCAGTAGTATAAGGGAGACGGGGTTCTCCTACGAGCAGTACTTC
TRBV7-2	.	.	TRBJ1-2	15	CASSFADLTGYGYTF	TGTGCCAGCAGCTTCGCCGATTTAACCGGCTATGGCTACACCTTC
TRBV6-5	.	.	TRBJ1-1	16	CASSYTPTVMNTEAFF	TGTGCCAGCAGTTACACCCCGACAGTTATGAACACTGAAGCTTTCTTT
TRBV4-3	.	TRBD2	TRBJ2-3	18	CASSQVAGGDTSTDTQYF	TGCGCCAGCAGCCAAGTAGCGGGGGGGGACACTAGCACAGATACGCAGTATTTT
TRBV20-1	.	.	TRBJ2-3	10	CSAFTDTQYF	TGCAGTGCCTTCACAGATACGCAGTATTTT
TRBV5-1	.	TRBD1	TRBJ2-7	15	CASSLAPTGDYEQYF	TGCGCCAGCAGCTTGGCCCCGACAGGGGACTACGAGCAGTACTTC
TRBV19	.	TRBD1	TRBJ2-7	15	CASSLTTGGFYEQYF	TGTGCCAGTAGTTTGACGACAGGGGGTTTCTACGAGCAGTACTTC
TRBV11-3	.	TRBD2	TRBJ2-7	15	CASRAPSGGRDEQYF	TGTGCCAGCAGGGCTCCCAGCGGGGGCAGGGACGAGCAGTACTTC
TRBV11-2	.	TRBD2	TRBJ2-1	15	CASSLGSSGGNEQFF	TGTGCCAGCAGCCTCGGGAGTAGCGGGGGGAATGAGCAGTTCTTC
TRBV19	.	.	TRBJ1-5	16	CASSPLEVTKHQPQHF	TGTGCCAGTAGCCCCCTGGAGGTCACTAAACATCAGCCCCAGCATTTT
TRBV19	few	.	TRBJ1-1	16	CASSIDRWQGNTEAFF	TGTGCCAGTAGTATAGACAGGTGGCAAGGCAACACTGAAGCTTTCTTT
TRBV25-1	few	.	TRBJ2-3	16	CASSLPSRGRGDTQYF	TGTGCCAGCAGTCTACCGTCGCGGGGGCGTGGAGATACGCAGTATTTT
TRBV4-3	.	.	TRBJ2-3	17	CASSRGIGLALADTQYF	TGCGCCAGCAGCCGAGGTATCGGGCTAGCGCTCGCAGATACGCAGTATTTT
TRBV9	.	.	TRBJ1-2	16	CASSARGGSEDYGYTF	TGTGCCAGCAGCGCTCGTGGAGGGTCGGAGGACTATGGCTACACCTTC
TRBV2	once	TRBD1	TRBJ2-3	15	CASRDRGLSTDTQYF	TGTGCCAGCAGGGACAGGGGATTAAGCACAGATACGCAGTATTTT
TRBV29-1	.	.	TRBJ2-5	12	CSVALLAETQYF	TGCAGCGTCGCGCTACTAGCAGAGACCCAGTACTTC
TRBV28	.	.	TRBJ2-3	12	CASNGFSDTQYF	TGTGCCAGCAACGGGTTCTCAGATACGCAGTATTTT
TRBV4-1	.	.	TRBJ2-5	15	CASSQVATSEETQYF	TGCGCCAGCAGCCAAGTCGCGACAAGTGAAGAGACCCAGTACTTC
TRBV10-1	.	TRBD1	TRBJ2-7	14	CASNKGQGPSEQYF	TGCGCCAGCAACAAAGGACAGGGGCCTAGCGAGCAGTACTTC
TRBV2	.	.	TRBJ1-5	15	CASSLTGYSNQPQHF	TGTGCCAGCAGTCTAACAGGGTATAGCAATCAGCCCCAGCATTTT
TRBV4-2	once	.	TRBJ2-1	12	CASSQASTEQFF	TGTGCCAGCAGCCAAGCAAGCACTGAGCAGTTCTTC
TRBV14	.	TRBD1	TRBJ1-1	15	CASSHKGGLPSEAFF	TGTGCCAGCAGCCACAAAGGGGGCTTGCCGTCTGAAGCTTTCTTT
TRBV13	.	TRBD2	TRBJ2-7	14	CASSPLAGAYEQYF	TGTGCCAGCAGCCCGCTAGCGGGGGCTTACGAGCAGTACTTC
TRBV19	.	.	TRBJ1-1	13	CASSLRLNTEAFF	TGTGCCAGTAGCCTACGGTTGAACACTGAAGCTTTCTTT
TRBV6-5	.	TRBD1	TRBJ1-2	15	CASARGQERNYGYTF	TGTGCCAGCGCGAGGGGGCAGGAAAGAAACTATGGCTACACCTTC
TRBV6-5	.	TRBD1	TRBJ1-3	15	CASRETGGSGNTIYF	TGTGCCAGCAGAGAAACAGGGGGCTCAGGAAACACCATATATTTT
TRBV5-1	.	.	TRBJ2-7	13	CASSLDRAYEQYF	TGCGCCAGCAGCTTAGACAGAGCCTACGAGCAGTACTTC
TRBV20-1	few	.	TRBJ1-2	10	CSALAYGYTF	TGCAGTGCTTTGGCCTATGGCTACACCTTC
TRBV30	.	TRBD1	TRBJ2-5	16	CARTGTGATFGETQYF	TGTGCCCGGACCGGGACAGGGGCAACCTTCGGGGAGACCCAGTACTTC
TRBV5-1	.	TRBD2	TRBJ2-2	17	CASSSRLAGENTGELFF	TGCGCCAGCAGCTCCCGACTAGCGGGGGAGAACACCGGGGAGCTGTTTTTT
TRBV7-7	.	.	TRBJ2-2	15	CASSLGQVNTGELFF	TGTGCCAGCAGCTTAGGGCAGGTGAACACCGGGGAGCTGTTTTTT
TRBV30	.	.	TRBJ1-5	15	CAWSRQSLSNQPQHF	TGTGCCTGGAGTAGACAGTCCCTCAGCAATCAGCCCCAGCATTTT
TRBV5-6	.	TRBD1	TRBJ1-2	16	CASSLSRQGADYGYTF	TGTGCCAGCAGCTTGTCTCGACAGGGCGCGGACTATGGCTACACCTTC
TRBV2	.	.	TRBJ1-6	19	CASSEPAGLRSSYNSPLHF	TGTGCCAGCAGTGAACCGGCAGGGCTCAGGAGCTCCTATAATTCACCCCTCCACTTT
TRBV7-2	.	TRBD2	TRBJ2-2	18	CASSQADLAGGDTGELFF	TGTGCCAGCAGCCAAGCCGACCTAGCGGGGGGTGACACCGGGGAGCTGTTTTTT
TRBV30	.	.	TRBJ1-1	14	CAWSVRGTRGEAFF	TGTGCCTGGAGTGTACGAGGGACACGGGGTGAAGCTTTCTTT